This T cell receptor (beta chain) was sequenced during a study of monozygotic twins with inflammatory bowel disease. Whole-study results and caveats: No repertoire similarity difference was seen between concordant and discordant twins; power was possibly limited.

The CDR3 contains 11 residues. Germline-derived CDR1 and CDR2 are MNHNS and SASEGT. Notes on this clonotype: What it recognizes is unknown.

TCRdb re-called the 5' RACE reads and catalogs CDR3 proteins one per entry, DNA excluded. The listing contains around 380,000 distinct CDR3 sequences. The gene calls are TRBV6-1 and TRBJ1-5. The sequencing input was blood. This TCR was sampled from a human donor with ulcerative colitis or Crohn's disease, or a healthy co-twin of an affected twin (not recorded which). CDR3 sequence reads: CASSDVQPQHF.